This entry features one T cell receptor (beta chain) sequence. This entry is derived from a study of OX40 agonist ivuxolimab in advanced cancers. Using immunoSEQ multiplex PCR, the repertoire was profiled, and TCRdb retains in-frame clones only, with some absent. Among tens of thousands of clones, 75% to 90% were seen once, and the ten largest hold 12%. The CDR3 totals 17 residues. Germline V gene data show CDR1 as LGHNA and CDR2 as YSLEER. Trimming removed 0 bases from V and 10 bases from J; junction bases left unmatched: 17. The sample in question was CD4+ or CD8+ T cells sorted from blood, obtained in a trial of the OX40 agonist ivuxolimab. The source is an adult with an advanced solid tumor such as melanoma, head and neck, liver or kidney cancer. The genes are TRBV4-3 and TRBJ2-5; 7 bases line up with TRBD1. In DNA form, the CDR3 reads TGCGCCAGCAGCCAAGATCTACGACAGGGACCAAAGTCCATCCAGTACTTC. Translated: CASSQDLRQGPKSIQYF.